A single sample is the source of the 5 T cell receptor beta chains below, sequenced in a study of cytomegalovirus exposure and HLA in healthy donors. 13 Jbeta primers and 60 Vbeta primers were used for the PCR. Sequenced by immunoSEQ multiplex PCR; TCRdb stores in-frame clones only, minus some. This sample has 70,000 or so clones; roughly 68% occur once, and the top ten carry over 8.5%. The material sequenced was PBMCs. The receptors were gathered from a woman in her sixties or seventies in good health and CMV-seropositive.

Here the CDR3 reads CAWSVAGTEAFF. In DNA form, the CDR3 reads TGTGCCTGGAGTGTAGCGGGCACTGAAGCTTTCTTT. The rearrangement uses TRBV30 and TRBJ1-1; no firm D call. CDR1 and CDR2 (germline): GTSNPN, SVGIG (reference sequence). The CDR3 is 12 residues long. The ends were cut back, 0 bases at V and 4 bases at J, with 6 bases in the middle.

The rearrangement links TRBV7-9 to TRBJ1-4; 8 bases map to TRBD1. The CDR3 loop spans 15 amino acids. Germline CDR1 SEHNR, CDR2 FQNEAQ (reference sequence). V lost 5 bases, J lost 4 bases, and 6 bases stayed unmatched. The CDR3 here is CASSPWTGHNEKLFF. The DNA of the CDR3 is TGTGCCAGCAGCCCATGGACAGGGCATAATGAAAAACTGTTTTTT.

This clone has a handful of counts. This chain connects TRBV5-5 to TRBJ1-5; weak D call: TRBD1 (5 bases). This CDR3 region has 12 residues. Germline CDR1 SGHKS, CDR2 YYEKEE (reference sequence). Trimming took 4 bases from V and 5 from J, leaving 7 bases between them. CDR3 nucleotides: TGTGCCAGCAGCGTAGGGGATCAGCCCCAGCATTTT. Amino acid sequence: CASSVGDQPQHF.

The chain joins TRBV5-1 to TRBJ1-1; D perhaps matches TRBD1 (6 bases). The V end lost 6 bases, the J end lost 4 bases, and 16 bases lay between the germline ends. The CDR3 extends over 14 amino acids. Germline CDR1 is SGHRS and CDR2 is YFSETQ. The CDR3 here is CASKNRADPTEAFF. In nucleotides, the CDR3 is TGCGCCAGCAAAAACAGGGCTGATCCCACTGAAGCTTTCTTT.

The CDR3 sequence is CASSHVGGAGETQYF. For the CDR3, the DNA is TGCGCCAGCAGCCATGTCGGGGGGGCCGGTGAGACCCAGTACTTC. This chain links TRBV4-1 with TRBJ2-5, with 8 positions matching TRBD2. Germline-derived CDR1 and CDR2 are MGHRA and YSYEKL. The V gene end was trimmed by 3 bases and the J gene end by 5 bases; junction bases not matched to a gene: 8. The CDR3 spans 15 residues.